Shown below are 26 T cell receptor beta chains from a single sample sequenced in a study of blood T cells in healthy people across ages. Next came a second PCR, run for about 6 to 12 cycles, which used a sample-barcoded 5' primer along with a J-beta primer mix. TCRdb passed the 5' RACE reads through MiXCR, listing each CDR3 protein once. The table shows just under 900,000 distinct CDR3 sequences, with less than 35% occurring only once. The sequenced sample consisted of blood. These receptors were collected from a woman aged 80 or older in good health.

The gene calls are TRBV6-2 or TRBV6-3 and TRBJ1-2; D is uncertain. Trimming pared 2 bases from V and 0 bases from J, leaving 10 bases between. CDR1 and CDR2 (germline): MNHEY, SVGEGT. The CDR3 contains 15 residues. The CDR3 protein is CASSYEGGSNYGYTF. CDR3 nucleotides: TGTGCCAGCAGTTACGAGGGAGGCTCTAACTATGGCTACACCTTC.

In its sample, this clonotype was seen many times. The rearrangement links TRBV7-2 to TRBJ1-5; D may be TRBD1 (6 bases). Trimming took 5 bases from V and 6 from J, leaving 17 bases between them. The CDR3 consists of 15 residues. Per germline, CDR1 SGHTA and CDR2 FQGNSA. The CDR3 region is CASSVGGGAGQPQHF. CDR3 in DNA: TGTGCCAGCAGCGTAGGGGGGGGCGCCGGTCAGCCCCAGCATTTT.

Details on this clonotype: This may stem from a read error, because a much larger clone lies one nucleotide away. The chain has TRBV7-2 and TRBJ2-6; the D gene is possibly TRBD1 (5 bases). Germline-derived CDR1 and CDR2 are SGHTA and FQGNSA. The CDR3 consists of 16 residues. CDR3 DNA sequence: TGTGCCAGCAGCTTAGTGGCAGTTCCTGGGGCCAACGTCCCGACTTTC. This translates into CASSLVAVPGANVPTF.

The chain joins TRBV12-3 or TRBV12-4 to TRBJ2-2; tentatively, D is TRBD2 (5 bases). V was clipped by 6 bases and J by 8 bases, with 13 bases between them. The CDR3 loop spans 13 amino acids. In DNA, the CDR3 is TGTGCCAGCAGAGAACTAGAAATAGGGGAGCTGTTTTTT. Translation: CASRELEIGELFF.

This clonotype has ten or more counts. V gene TRBV9 combines with J gene TRBJ2-7, with TRBD2 matching over 8 bases. The CDR3 covers 15 residues. Germline V gene sequence: CDR1 SGDLS, CDR2 YYNGEE. V lost 4 bases to trimming and J lost 0 bases; unmatched junction nucleotides: 6. CDR3: CASSPTSGSSYEQYF. CDR3 nucleotide sequence: TGTGCCAGCAGCCCTACTAGCGGCAGCTCCTACGAGCAGTACTTC.

This clonotype was recorded at least ten times. This rearrangement joins TRBV20-1 to TRBJ2-5; 7 bases align to TRBD2. The ends lost 6 bases at V and 3 bases at J; junction bases unmatched: 4. The CDR3 has 12 amino acids. CDR1 DFQATT and CDR2 SNEGSKA come from the germline V gene (reference sequence). The CDR3 DNA follows: TGCAGTGCCGGAAGCGGGGAAGAGACCCAGTACTTC. As protein: CSAGSGEETQYF.

The J gene is TRBJ1-5, the V gene TRBV5-8; D not resolved. V was clipped by 1 base and J by 9 bases, with 17 bases between them. Germline V gene lookup returns CDR1 SGHTS and CDR2 YDEGEE. The CDR3 consists of 15 residues. The CDR3, as DNA: TGTGCCAGCAGCTTGCGGGAATTGAATCATCCGCCCCAGCATTTT. Translation: CASSLRELNHPPQHF.

In this sample, this clonotype turned up many times. The CDR3 loop reads CASSSLLGGTGSYNEQFF. The CDR3 DNA follows: TGTGCCAGCAGCTCTCTCCTAGGGGGGACAGGGTCCTACAATGAGCAGTTCTTC. The V call is TRBV11-2, the J call TRBJ2-1; TRBD1 matches 9 bases. This CDR3 comprises 18 residues. V was pared by 4 bases and J by 1 base, with 11 bases of the junction left unmatched. The germline gives CDR1 SGHAT, CDR2 FQNNGV.

This clonotype showed up many times. The chain is built from TRBV14 and TRBJ1-6; possibly TRBD1 for D (6 bases). CDR1 and CDR2 from the germline V gene are SGHDN and FVKESK. V was pared by 0 bases and J by 6 bases, with 12 bases between. The CDR3 consists of 16 residues. This chain's CDR3 is CASSQDRGTINSPLHF. The CDR3 nucleotides are TGTGCCAGCAGCCAAGATCGAGGGACAATTAATTCACCCCTCCACTTT.

Concerning this clonotype: A read error may explain this, as a much larger clone is one base away. The CDR3 region has the DNA TGCAGCGTGGACCGGGGGGCCGGGATCTCAGATACGCAGTATTTT. Amino acids: CSVDRGAGISDTQYF. The chain joins TRBV29-1 to TRBJ2-3; tentatively, D is TRBD2 (7 bases). The ends were cut back, 6 bases at V and 4 bases at J, with 20 bases in the middle. CDR3 size: 15 residues. Germline CDR1 reads SQVTM; CDR2 reads ANQGSEA.

The J gene is TRBJ2-7, the V gene TRBV4-2; the match to TRBD2 covers 8 bases. With 0 bases clipped from V and 7 bases from J, the junction kept 17 bases outside the gene matches. The V gene's germline CDR1 is LGHNA and CDR2 YNFKEQ. This CDR3 comprises 18 residues. The CDR3 coding sequence is TGTGCCAGCAGCCAAGATACAGTCGCGGGCGGGGGGAGTAATGAGCAGTACTTC. Translated: CASSQDTVAGGGSNEQYF.

This clonotype was recorded at least ten times. The chain recombines TRBV7-6 with TRBJ2-5, with 14 nucleotides matching TRBD2. Germline CDR1 and CDR2: SGHVS and FNYEAQ. V was clipped by 5 bases and J by 4 bases; unmatched bases: 3. The CDR3 covers 15 residues. In DNA form, the CDR3 reads TGTGCCAGCAGCCCCGGGACTAGCGGGGGAGAGACCCAGTACTTC. Translated, it gives CASSPGTSGGETQYF.

This clonotype was counted between two and nine times. The J gene is TRBJ2-3, the V gene TRBV11-2; 11 positions agree with TRBD2. Trimming cost V 3 bases and J 0 bases; bases outside gene matches: 8. The CDR3 is 18 residues long. CDR1 and CDR2 from the germline V gene are SGHAT and FQNNGV. CDR3 protein: CASSFLISSGGSTDTQYF. The CDR3 nucleotides read TGTGCCAGCAGCTTCCTAATTTCTAGCGGGGGGAGCACAGATACGCAGTATTTT.

This clonotype was recorded at least ten times. The rearrangement uses TRBV7-2 and TRBJ1-5; TRBD1 matches at 9 bases. The CDR3 length is 15 residues. The germline V gene has CDR1 SGHTA and CDR2 FQGNSA. The junction had 7 bases not matched to a gene; V was cut back by 3 bases and J by 7 bases. The DNA for the CDR3 is TGTGCCAGCAGCTTGACGGGACAGGGATCGCAGCCCCAGCATTTT. Residues: CASSLTGQGSQPQHF.

The rearrangement uses TRBV7-2 and TRBJ2-1, with D perhaps TRBD2 (5 bases). The germline V gene has CDR1 SGHTA and CDR2 FQGNSA. The CDR3 covers 12 residues. V was trimmed by 5 bases and J by 9 bases, leaving 11 bases between them. CDR3 nucleotide sequence: TGTGCCAGCAGCCCATACGCGGGTGAGCAGTTCTTC. Translation: CASSPYAGEQFF.

The chain carries TRBV12-3 or TRBV12-4 and TRBJ2-7, with TRBD1 as a possible D gene (7 bases). The J call may be mistaken, given a closer DNA end match to TRBJ2-4. The CDR3 has 15 amino acids. As DNA, the CDR3 is TGTGCCAGCAGCGTCTTAGGGGGCAGCGGGAACATTCAGTACTTC. Its protein is CASSVLGGSGNIQYF.

The chain is built from TRBV19 and TRBJ1-1; no definite D call. CDR3 length: 15 amino acids. The germline gives CDR1 LNHDA, CDR2 SQIVND (reference sequence). Trimming removed 3 bases at V and 5 bases at J, with 16 bases between. In DNA form, the CDR3 reads TGTGCCAGTAGTATTTGGGGAAGCGGGAAGACTGAAGCTTTCTTT. Its translation: CASSIWGSGKTEAFF.

The chain links TRBV7-6 to TRBJ1-6; perhaps TRBD1 as D (6 bases). The CDR3 covers 15 residues. Between the trimmed V and J ends, which lost 1 base and 10 bases, there was a span of 14 bases. Germline loops: CDR1 SGHVS, CDR2 FNYEAQ. CDR3 in DNA: TGTGCCAGCAGCTTAGGACAGGCCTTTAGGTCACCCCTCCACTTT. Amino acids: CASSLGQAFRSPLHF.

This clonotype was seen a few times. V and J are TRBV6-5 and TRBJ2-3; tentative D call: TRBD1 (5 bases). V lost 5 bases to trimming and J lost 1 base, with 10 bases between them. This CDR3 spans 14 amino acids. Germline V gives CDR1 MNHEY, CDR2 SVGAGI. The CDR3 nucleotides read TGTGCCAGCAGTCAGGGTTGGGGCACAGATACGCAGTATTTT. It specifies CASSQGWGTDTQYF.

V and J are TRBV20-1 and TRBJ1-2; 7 nucleotides line up with TRBD1. This CDR3 has 14 residues. Looked up from germline, CDR1 is DFQATT and CDR2 is SNEGSKA (reference sequence). V shed 3 bases and J 7 bases; nucleotides not matched to a gene: 11. DNA for the CDR3: TGCAGTGCTAGCCCCTGGGAGGGGGCTGTTGGCTACACCTTC. This encodes CSASPWEGAVGYTF.

V and J are TRBV11-2 and TRBJ1-5, with 11 bases aligning to TRBD1. The CDR3 has 15 residues. J was trimmed by 10 bases and V by 4 bases; bases with no gene match: 9. Germline V CDR1 and CDR2: SGHAT, FQNNGV. CDR3 amino acids: CASSYGTGGYKPQHF. CDR3 sequence (DNA): TGTGCCAGCAGCTACGGGACAGGGGGGTACAAACCCCAGCATTTT.

This clonotype was counted once. Being one base from a much bigger clone, this may be a read error. The chain combines TRBV7-2 with TRBJ1-4, with 7 positions matching TRBD1. CDR3 size: 15 residues. The germline CDR1 and CDR2 sequences are SGHTA and FQGNSA. CDR3 DNA sequence: TGTGCCAGCAGCAGGGACAGCGCAACTAATGAAAACCTGTTTTTT. Translating it yields CASSRDSATNENLFF.

This clonotype was counted at least ten times. The CDR3 DNA follows: TGTGCCAGCAGCTTAGCTCGGACAGGGAGCGAGCAGTACTTC. It specifies CASSLARTGSEQYF. V and J are TRBV7-2 and TRBJ2-7; 8 bases fit TRBD1. CDR1 and CDR2 (germline): SGHTA, FQGNSA. V shed 0 bases, J shed 6 bases, and the junction held 4 bases outside the gene matches. The CDR3 extends over 14 amino acids.

This clonotype was observed at least ten times. The rearrangement joins TRBV5-1 to TRBJ1-4, with 10 bases fitting TRBD1. Germline-derived CDR1 and CDR2 are SGHRS and YFSETQ. CDR3 length: 14 residues. V gave up 8 bases and J gave up 1 base; unmatched junction bases: 2. CDR3 sequence reads: CASRTGGTNEKLFF. The CDR3 coding sequence is TGCGCCAGTAGGACAGGGGGAACTAATGAAAAACTGTTTTTT.

The chain employs TRBV7-6 and TRBJ2-5; 8 positions agree with TRBD2. Trimming at V came to 1 base and at J to 5 bases, leaving 15 bases not matched to a gene. Germline CDR1 and CDR2: SGHVS and FNYEAQ. The CDR3 length is 18 residues. The CDR3 DNA reads TGTGCCAGCAGCTTAGTGGGTGGCGGGGGGTCCTCGTGGGAGACCCAGTACTTC. Amino acids: CASSLVGGGGSSWETQYF.

The chain recombines TRBV2 with TRBJ1-2; 11 bases agree with TRBD1. The CDR3 has 14 amino acids. V lost 6 bases, J lost 6 bases, and 6 bases stayed unmatched. Germline CDR1 SNHLY, CDR2 FYNNEI. The CDR3 nucleotides are TGTGCCAGCAGGTTCCCGGGACAGGGGGATGGCTACACCTTC. This codes for CASRFPGQGDGYTF.